A single T cell receptor beta chain is shown here with its context. This specimen comes from a study of blood T cell repertoires in COVID-19. Background on the study: PBMCs, B-cell-depleted T cells, or T cells were the source of the cDNA or gDNA that made up the material.

Authors' analysis steps: Counts of nucleated cells, estimated from reference gene primer amplification, were obtained. Here immunoSEQ multiplex PCR was the method, and the copy in TCRdb shows in-frame clones only, minus some. V, J and clone size reflect that table, while D and trimming were determined from the DNA. In the table there are approximately 120,000 clones, 85% to 90% of which are singletons. Per germline, CDR1 KGHSH and CDR2 LQKENI. This CDR3 has 16 amino acids. The V gene end was trimmed by 3 bases and the J gene end by 7 bases; junction bases not matched to a gene: 13. V is TRBV18 and J is TRBJ1-2; 8 nucleotides match TRBD1. This receptor was obtained from a woman older than 75 with acute or convalescent COVID-19. The specimen sequenced was peripheral blood. In DNA form, the CDR3 reads TGTGCCAGCTCACCTGCTGGGACACAGGGGGAAGGTGGCTACACCTTC. It translates to CASSPAGTQGEGGYTF. The full variable domain, with the rest looked up from reference TRBV18 and TRBJ1-2, is NAGVMQNPRHLVRRRGQEARLRCSPMKGHSHVYWYRQLPEEGLKFMVYLQKENIIDESGMPKERFSAEFPKEGPSILRIQQVVRGDSAAYFCASSPAGTQGEGGYTFGSGTRLTVV.